This TCR beta chain was documented in a study of CD8+ T cells in alopecia areata. Study-level results: The study found higher clonality in lesional than normal scalp, especially in alopecia totalis/universalis. Alphabeta T cells residing in normal skin are also sequenced in scalp samples. TCRs were shared less clearly across patients than in mice, possibly for HLA-related reasons.

J lost 2 bases, V lost 8 bases, and 4 bases had no gene match. The length of the CDR3 is 15 residues. Germline lookup yields CDR1 ENHRY and CDR2 SYGVKD. Sorting from PBMCs produced CD4+ and CD8+ T cells. Only a few counts were recorded for this clone. Its cognate antigen is unknown. Isolated RNA was reverse transcribed into cDNA used as the sequencing template. Using immunoSEQ multiplex PCR, the repertoire was profiled, and TCRdb retains in-frame clones only, with some absent. Of 150,000 to 200,000 clones listed, around 57% are singletons. This receptor was obtained from a human donor in good health. The genes are TRBV10-3 and TRBJ2-3; TRBD2 matches at 13 bases. Sequencing was carried out using CD4+ T cells sorted from blood. DNA of the CDR3: TGTGCCATCCAACTAGCGGGAGGGATCACAGATACGCAGTATTTT. This gives the protein CAIQLAGGITDTQYF.